The present entry profiles one TCR beta chain with its context. 60 Vbeta and 13 Jbeta primers were used in PCR. The authors' processing: Later reanalysis found 70 million to 95 million unique TCR beta chains, roughly 10 million of them shared. Here immunoSEQ multiplex PCR was the method, and the copy in TCRdb shows in-frame clones only, minus some. The V and J calls and clone size are taken from that table; D and trimming were inferred from the DNA. The sample consists of over 85,000 clones, 79% of them appearing once. The sample comes from a study of cytomegalovirus exposure and HLA in healthy donors. The CDR3 is 16 amino acids. Germline-derived CDR1 and CDR2 are SGHTA and FQGTGA. With 5 bases clipped from V and 4 bases from J, the junction kept 12 bases outside the gene matches.

The chain recombines TRBV7-3 with TRBJ2-5; 8 nucleotides agree with TRBD2. The sequence was obtained from a man younger than 40 in good health and CMV-seropositive. Specimen: PBMCs. CDR3 sequence (DNA): TGTGCCAGCAGCATCCTGGGGCGGGGGGAGAGAGAGACCCAGTACTTC. Amino acids: CASSILGRGERETQYF.